The 15 T cell receptor beta chains below come from one sample, sequenced in a study of T-cell memory formation after mild COVID-19. TCRdb reprocessed the 5' RACE reads with MiXCR, giving one entry per CDR3 protein. The sample includes fewer than 350,000 distinct CDR3 sequences, roughly 18% of them seen just once. The sequenced material came from PBMCs or a T cell subset sorted from them (not recorded which). These receptors were collected from a man younger than 35 who had mild COVID-19 (a few samples of this study predate the infection). Cell type and time point are not known.

This clonotype was seen a few times. The V and J genes are TRBV7-3 and TRBJ1-1; the D gene is possibly TRBD1 (6 bases). The germline CDR1 and CDR2 sequences are SGHTA and FQGTGA. CDR3 size: 15 residues. Trimming left V 4 bases short and J 0 bases short, with 12 bases between. The CDR3 loop is CASSSVGGMNTEAFF. CDR3 nucleotide sequence: TGTGCCAGCAGCTCAGTTGGGGGCATGAACACTGAAGCTTTCTTT.

The rearrangement joins TRBV4-1 to TRBJ1-2; D not resolved. Trimming removed 2 bases at V and 8 bases at J, with 18 bases between. CDR3 length: 15 amino acids. The germline V gene encodes CDR1 MGHRA and CDR2 YSYEKL. CDR3 sequence reads: CASSQKPGPAKGYTF. For the CDR3, the DNA is TGCGCCAGCAGCCAAAAGCCGGGCCCAGCGAAAGGCTACACCTTC.

This clonotype was picked up many times. The rearrangement uses TRBV2 and TRBJ2-5; D is unclear. Between the trimmed V and J ends, which lost 9 bases and 1 base, there was a span of 6 bases. CDR1 is SNHLY and CDR2 is FYNNEI in the germline V gene. This CDR3 region has 11 residues. CDR3 sequence: CARNTQETQYF. The CDR3 DNA is TGTGCCAGAAACACCCAAGAGACCCAGTACTTC.

The V call is TRBV2, the J call TRBJ2-5, with D perhaps assigned TRBD1 or TRBD2 (5 bases each). CDR1 is SNHLY and CDR2 is FYNNEI in the germline V gene. Trimming left V 5 bases short and J 5 bases short, with 15 bases between. The CDR3 length is 14 residues. In nucleotides, the CDR3 is TGTGCCAGCAGTTCGGGACCTCCTGGGGAGACCCAGTACTTC. Amino acid sequence: CASSSGPPGETQYF.

V is TRBV7-2 and J is TRBJ2-3; 10 positions match TRBD2. Germline V gene lookup returns CDR1 SGHTA and CDR2 FQGNSA. The CDR3 consists of 16 residues. Trimming took 2 bases from V and 4 from J; bases not matched to a gene: 6. The CDR3 reads CASSLSSGGAADTQYF. In DNA form, the CDR3 reads TGTGCCAGCAGCTTAAGCAGCGGGGGGGCAGCAGATACGCAGTATTTT.

This clonotype was detected only a few times. The chain couples TRBV7-9 to TRBJ2-3; 9 bases match TRBD2. V dropped 4 bases and J dropped 6; count of bases not matched to a gene: 17. The CDR3 has 18 residues. Looked up from germline, CDR1 is SEHNR and CDR2 is FQNEAQ (reference sequence). CDR3 bases: TGTGCCAGCAGCTCCCCAGAGTCTAGCGGGGCCCAATCCGATACGCAGTATTTT. It encodes CASSSPESSGAQSDTQYF. Combining the CDR3 with reference TRBV7-9 and TRBJ2-3 gives the whole variable domain DTGVSQNPRHKITKRGQNVTFRCDPISEHNRLYWYRQTLGQGPEFLTYFQNEAQLEKSRLLSDRFSAERPKGSFSTLEIQRTEQGDSAMYLCASSSPESSGAQSDTQYFGPGTRLTVL.

This clonotype appeared many times. The V call is TRBV12-3 or TRBV12-4, the J call TRBJ1-2, with D unresolved. Trimming shortened V by 5 bases and J by 5 bases, and 21 bases separated the two germline ends. This CDR3 has 16 residues. CDR3 DNA sequence: TGTGCCAGCAGTCCCGCGCGGGCACCTCTGGGGTATGGCTACACCTTC. Residues: CASSPARAPLGYGYTF.

The chain carries TRBV19 and TRBJ2-3, with a weak D call TRBD1 (6 bases). CDR1 LNHDA and CDR2 SQIVND come from the germline V gene (reference sequence). This CDR3 is 16 amino acids long. V lost 7 bases and J lost 2, with 19 bases in between. DNA for the CDR3: TGTGCCAGTAATCAACAGGGAGAAGTCCCCACAGATACGCAGTATTTT. It specifies CASNQQGEVPTDTQYF.

This sequence joins TRBV20-1 and TRBJ1-5, with a tentative D call TRBD1 (6 bases). This CDR3 region has 14 residues. V lost 3 bases and J lost 4, with 13 bases in between. Germline assignment: CDR1 DFQATT and CDR2 SNEGSKA (reference sequence). CDR3 sequence (DNA): TGCAGTGCTAGGGGGAAGGGGGGGAATCAGCCCCAGCATTTT. Translating it yields CSARGKGGNQPQHF.

The chain links TRBV27 to TRBJ2-1; D remains unclear. Germline V lookup: CDR1 MNHEY, CDR2 SMNVEV (reference sequence). Deletions cut 5 bases from V and 3 bases from J, with 14 bases between. This CDR3 is 15 amino acids long. This CDR3 is CASSRPMEYYNEQFF. In nucleotides, the CDR3 is TGTGCCAGCAGTCGCCCAATGGAGTACTACAATGAGCAGTTCTTC.

This clonotype has just a few counts. This chain joins TRBV3-1 and TRBJ1-4, with D perhaps TRBD1 (5 bases). Trimming pared 4 bases from V and 10 bases from J, leaving 25 bases between. There are 17 residues in the CDR3. The germline CDR1 and CDR2 sequences are LGHDT and YNNKEL (reference sequence). This chain's CDR3 is CASSPKNPGQDIGKLFF. DNA for the CDR3: TGTGCCAGCAGCCCCAAGAACCCGGGGCAGGACATCGGAAAACTGTTTTTT.

The chain has TRBV7-9 and TRBJ2-7, with D maybe TRBD1 (7 bases). The V gene's germline CDR1 is SEHNR and CDR2 FQNEAQ (reference sequence). This CDR3 is built from 13 residues. With 5 bases removed from V and 2 bases from J, the gap between germline ends came to 10 bases. The CDR3 sequence: CASSGGTAYEQYV. DNA of the CDR3: TGTGCCAGCAGCGGAGGGACAGCCTACGAGCAGTACGTC.

At least ten counts were recorded for this clonotype. The CDR3 DNA reads TGTGCCAGCTCACCTGGAGCGGGGAGGAGCACAGATACGCAGTATTTT. Its translation: CASSPGAGRSTDTQYF. The V and J genes are TRBV18 and TRBJ2-3; TRBD2 matches 7 bases. J lost 0 bases, V lost 3 bases, and 6 bases had no gene match. The germline gives CDR1 KGHSH, CDR2 LQKENI. The CDR3 covers 16 residues.

This clonotype was detected only a few times. This chain links TRBV20-1 with TRBJ2-7; D may be TRBD2 (5 bases). This CDR3 is 13 amino acids long. Looked up from germline, CDR1 is DFQATT and CDR2 is SNEGSKA (reference sequence). V was cut by 0 bases and J by 4 bases, with 10 bases left in between. The CDR3 region has the DNA TGCAGTGCTAGAGACAGAGGGAAATACGAGCAGTACTTC. Its protein is CSARDRGKYEQYF.

In its sample, this clonotype was seen many times. The rearrangement uses TRBV4-3 and TRBJ1-1; D is unclear. From germline, CDR1 is LGHNA and CDR2 YSLEER. V lost 2 bases and J 3 bases, leaving 10 bases between the germline ends. The CDR3 has 14 amino acids. The CDR3 nucleotides read TGCGCCAGCAGCCAAACAATCGGGGACACTGAAGCTTTCTTT. Amino acids: CASSQTIGDTEAFF.